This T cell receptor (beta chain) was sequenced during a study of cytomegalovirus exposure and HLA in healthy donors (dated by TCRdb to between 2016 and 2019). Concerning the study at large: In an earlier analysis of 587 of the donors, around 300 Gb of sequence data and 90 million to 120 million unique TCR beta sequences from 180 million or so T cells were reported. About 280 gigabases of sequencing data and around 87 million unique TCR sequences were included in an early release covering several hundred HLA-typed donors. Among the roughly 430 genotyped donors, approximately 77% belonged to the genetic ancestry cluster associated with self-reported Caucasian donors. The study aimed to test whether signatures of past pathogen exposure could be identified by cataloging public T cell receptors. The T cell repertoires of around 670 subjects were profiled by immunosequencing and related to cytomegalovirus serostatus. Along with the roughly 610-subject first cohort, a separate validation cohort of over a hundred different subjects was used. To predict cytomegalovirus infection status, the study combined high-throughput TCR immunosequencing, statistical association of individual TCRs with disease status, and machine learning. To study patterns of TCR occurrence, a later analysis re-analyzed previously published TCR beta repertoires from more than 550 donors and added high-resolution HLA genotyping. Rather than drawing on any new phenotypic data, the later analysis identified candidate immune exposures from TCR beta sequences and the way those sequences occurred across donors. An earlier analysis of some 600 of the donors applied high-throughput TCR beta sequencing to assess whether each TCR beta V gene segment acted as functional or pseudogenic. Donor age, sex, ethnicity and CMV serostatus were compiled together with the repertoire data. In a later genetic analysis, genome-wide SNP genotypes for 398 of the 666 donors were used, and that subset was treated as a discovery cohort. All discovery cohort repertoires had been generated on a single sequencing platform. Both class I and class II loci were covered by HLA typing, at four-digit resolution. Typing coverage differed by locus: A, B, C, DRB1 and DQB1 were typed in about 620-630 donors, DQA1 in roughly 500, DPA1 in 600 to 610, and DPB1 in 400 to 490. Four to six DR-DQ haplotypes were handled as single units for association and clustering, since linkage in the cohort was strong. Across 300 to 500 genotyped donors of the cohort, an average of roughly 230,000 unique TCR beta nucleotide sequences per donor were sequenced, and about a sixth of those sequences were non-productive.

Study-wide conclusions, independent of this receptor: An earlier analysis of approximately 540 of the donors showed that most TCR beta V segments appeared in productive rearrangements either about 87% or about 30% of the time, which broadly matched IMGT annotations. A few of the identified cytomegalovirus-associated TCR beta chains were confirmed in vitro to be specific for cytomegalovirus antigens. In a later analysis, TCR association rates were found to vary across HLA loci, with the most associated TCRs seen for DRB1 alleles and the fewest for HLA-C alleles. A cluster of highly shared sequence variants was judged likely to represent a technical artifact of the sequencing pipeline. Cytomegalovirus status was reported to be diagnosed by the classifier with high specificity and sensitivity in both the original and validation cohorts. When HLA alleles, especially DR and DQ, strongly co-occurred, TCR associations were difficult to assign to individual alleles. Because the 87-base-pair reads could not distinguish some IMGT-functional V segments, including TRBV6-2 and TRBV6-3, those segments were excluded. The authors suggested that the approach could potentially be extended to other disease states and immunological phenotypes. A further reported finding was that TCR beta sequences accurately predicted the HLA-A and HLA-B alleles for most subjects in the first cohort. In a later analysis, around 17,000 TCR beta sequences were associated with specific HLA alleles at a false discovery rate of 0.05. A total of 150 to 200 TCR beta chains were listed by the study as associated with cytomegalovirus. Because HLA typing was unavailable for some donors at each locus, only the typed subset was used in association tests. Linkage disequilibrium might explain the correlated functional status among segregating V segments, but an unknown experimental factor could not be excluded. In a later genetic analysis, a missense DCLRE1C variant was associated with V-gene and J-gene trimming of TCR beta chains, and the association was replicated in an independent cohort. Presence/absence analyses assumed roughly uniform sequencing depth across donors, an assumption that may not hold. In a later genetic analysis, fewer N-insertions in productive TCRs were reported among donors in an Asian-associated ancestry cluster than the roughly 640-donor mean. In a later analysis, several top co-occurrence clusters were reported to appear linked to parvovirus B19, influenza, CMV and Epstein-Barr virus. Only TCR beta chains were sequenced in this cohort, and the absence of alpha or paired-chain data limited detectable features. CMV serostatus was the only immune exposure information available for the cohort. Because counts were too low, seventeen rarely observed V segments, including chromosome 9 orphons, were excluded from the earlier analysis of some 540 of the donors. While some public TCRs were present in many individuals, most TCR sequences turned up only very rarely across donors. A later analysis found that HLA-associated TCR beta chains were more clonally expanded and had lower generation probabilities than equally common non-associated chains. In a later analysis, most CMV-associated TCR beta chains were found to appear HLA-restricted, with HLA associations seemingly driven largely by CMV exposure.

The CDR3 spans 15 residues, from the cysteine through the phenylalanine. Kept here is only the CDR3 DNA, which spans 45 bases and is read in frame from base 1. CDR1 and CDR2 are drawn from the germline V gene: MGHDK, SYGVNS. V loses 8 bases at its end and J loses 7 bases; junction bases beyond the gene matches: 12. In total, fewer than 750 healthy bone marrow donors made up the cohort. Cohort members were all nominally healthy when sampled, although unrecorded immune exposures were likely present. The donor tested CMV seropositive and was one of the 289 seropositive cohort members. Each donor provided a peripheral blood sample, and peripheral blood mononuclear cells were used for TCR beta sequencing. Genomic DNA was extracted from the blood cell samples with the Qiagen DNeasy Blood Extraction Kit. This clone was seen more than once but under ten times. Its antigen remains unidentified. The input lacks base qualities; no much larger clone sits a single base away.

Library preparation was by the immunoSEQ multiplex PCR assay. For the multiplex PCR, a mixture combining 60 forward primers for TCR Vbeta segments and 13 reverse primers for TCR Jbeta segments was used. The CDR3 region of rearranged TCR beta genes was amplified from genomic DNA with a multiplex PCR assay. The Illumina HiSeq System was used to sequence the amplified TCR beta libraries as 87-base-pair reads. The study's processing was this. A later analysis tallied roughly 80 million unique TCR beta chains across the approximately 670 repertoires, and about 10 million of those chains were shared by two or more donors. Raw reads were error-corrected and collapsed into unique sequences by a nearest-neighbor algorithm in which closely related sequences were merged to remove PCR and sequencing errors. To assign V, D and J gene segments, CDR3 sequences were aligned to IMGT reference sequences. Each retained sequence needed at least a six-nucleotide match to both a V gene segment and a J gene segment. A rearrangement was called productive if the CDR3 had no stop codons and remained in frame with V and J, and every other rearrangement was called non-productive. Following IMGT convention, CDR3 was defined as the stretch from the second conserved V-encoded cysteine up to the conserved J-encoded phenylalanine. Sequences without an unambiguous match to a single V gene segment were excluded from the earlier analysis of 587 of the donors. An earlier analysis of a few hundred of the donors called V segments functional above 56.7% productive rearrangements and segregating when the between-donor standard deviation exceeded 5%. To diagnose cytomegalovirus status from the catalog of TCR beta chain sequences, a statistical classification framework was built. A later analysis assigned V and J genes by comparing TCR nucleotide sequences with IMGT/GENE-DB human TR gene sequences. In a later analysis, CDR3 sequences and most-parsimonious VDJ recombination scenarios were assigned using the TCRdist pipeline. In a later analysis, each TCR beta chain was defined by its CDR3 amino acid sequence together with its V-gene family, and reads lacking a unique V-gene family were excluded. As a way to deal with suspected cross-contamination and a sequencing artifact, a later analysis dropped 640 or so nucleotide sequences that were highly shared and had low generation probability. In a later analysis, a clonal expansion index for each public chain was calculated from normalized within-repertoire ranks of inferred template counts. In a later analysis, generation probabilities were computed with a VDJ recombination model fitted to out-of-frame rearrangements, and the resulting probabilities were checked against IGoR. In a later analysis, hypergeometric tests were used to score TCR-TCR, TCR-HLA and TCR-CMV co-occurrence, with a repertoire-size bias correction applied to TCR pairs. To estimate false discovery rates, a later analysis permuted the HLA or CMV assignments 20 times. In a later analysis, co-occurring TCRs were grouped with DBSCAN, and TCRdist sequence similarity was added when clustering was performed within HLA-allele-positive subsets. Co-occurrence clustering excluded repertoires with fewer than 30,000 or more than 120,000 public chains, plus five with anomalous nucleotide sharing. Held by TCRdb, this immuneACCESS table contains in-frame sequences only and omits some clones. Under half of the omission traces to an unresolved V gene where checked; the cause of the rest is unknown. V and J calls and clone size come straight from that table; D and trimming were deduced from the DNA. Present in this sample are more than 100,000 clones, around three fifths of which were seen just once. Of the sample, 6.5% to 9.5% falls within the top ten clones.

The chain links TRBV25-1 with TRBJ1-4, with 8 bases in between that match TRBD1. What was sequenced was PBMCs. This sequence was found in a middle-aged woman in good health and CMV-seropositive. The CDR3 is CASGSGQGDPEKLFF. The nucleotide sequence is TGTGCCAGCGGATCCGGACAGGGTGATCCTGAAAAACTGTTTTTT.